The 25 T cell receptor beta chains reported below all come from one sample, sequenced in a study of blood T cell repertoires in COVID-19. The repertoire was sequenced with immunoSEQ multiplex PCR; TCRdb's copy has only in-frame clones and lacks some. Of 200,000 to 300,000 clones listed, 89% are singletons. Sample: PBMCs or T cells enriched from blood (not recorded which). Receptor source: a woman in her 30s with acute COVID-19.

The chain employs TRBV7-2 and TRBJ1-2; tentative D call: TRBD1 (6 bases). The germline V and J ends were trimmed by 5 bases and 3 bases, with 19 bases remaining between them. Looked up from germline, CDR1 is SGHTA and CDR2 is FQGNSA. CDR3 size: 16 residues. The CDR3 DNA reads as TGTGCCAGCAGCCTGGCCGCGGGGGCGCGATACTATGGCTACACCTTC. It yields the protein CASSLAAGARYYGYTF. Supplemented by reference TRBV7-2 and TRBJ1-2, the full variable domain reads GAGVSQSPSNKVTEKGKDVELRCDPISGHTALYWYRQSLGQGLEFLIYFQGNSAPDKSGLPSDRFSAERTGGSVSTLTIQRTQQEDSAVYLCASSLAAGARYYGYTFGSGTRLTVV.

The gene calls are TRBV10-1 and TRBJ2-1, with TRBD1 identical over 7 bases. V trimming: 10 bases; J trimming: 2 bases; junction bases outside the gene matches: 5. The CDR3 is 13 residues long. Germline CDR1 WNHNN, CDR2 SYGVQD (reference sequence). The chain's CDR3 is CATSGTAYNEQFF. CDR3 sequence (DNA): TGCGCCACCTCCGGGACAGCCTACAATGAGCAGTTCTTC.

This chain joins TRBV5-1 and TRBJ2-1; 9 nucleotides agree with TRBD1. CDR1 and CDR2 from the germline V gene are SGHRS and YFSETQ. This CDR3 contains 15 residues. After removal of 2 bases from V and 8 bases from J, the junction contained 8 bases not matched to a gene. DNA for the CDR3: TGCGCCAGCAGCTTTACAGGGGGCGCGTCAGATGAGCAGTTCTTC. Amino acid sequence: CASSFTGGASDEQFF.

The rearrangement joins TRBV5-4 to TRBJ2-1; 11 bases match TRBD1. Trimming took 3 bases from V and 7 from J; bases not matched to a gene: 3. Germline V lookup: CDR1 SGHNT, CDR2 YYREEE (reference sequence). This CDR3 spans 14 amino acids. The CDR3: CASSSGQGVNEQFF. CDR3 nucleotides: TGTGCCAGCAGCTCGGGACAGGGGGTGAATGAGCAGTTCTTC.

The rearrangement links TRBV30 to TRBJ1-2, with TRBD1 identical over 7 bases. The CDR3 totals 12 residues. The V gene end was trimmed by 5 bases and the J gene end by 8 bases; junction bases not matched to a gene: 8. Germline CDR1 and CDR2: GTSNPN and SVGIG (reference sequence). For the CDR3, the DNA is TGTGCCTGGTCCTGGGACAGAGAAGGCTACACCTTC. This translates into CAWSWDREGYTF.

The genes are TRBV7-9 and TRBJ2-7; D not certain. In germline, CDR1 is SEHNR, CDR2 FQNEAQ (reference sequence). The CDR3 sequence is 15 residues long. V was pared by 4 bases and J by 1 base, with 14 bases between. CDR3 DNA: TGTGCCAGCAGCTCAACCAGGAACATATCCTACGAGCAGTACTTC. Protein sequence: CASSSTRNISYEQYF.

This chain links TRBV2 with TRBJ1-4, with D possibly matching TRBD1 (6 bases). The V and J ends lost 7 bases and 3 bases respectively, with 12 bases between them. Germline V gene lookup returns CDR1 SNHLY and CDR2 FYNNEI. This CDR3 spans 14 amino acids. CDR3 sequence: CASKDSASNEKLFF. In nucleotides, the CDR3 is TGTGCCAGCAAGGACAGCGCCTCTAATGAAAAACTGTTTTTT. The full variable domain, completed using reference TRBV2 and TRBJ1-4, is EPEVTQTPSHQVTQMGQEVILRCVPISNHLYFYWYRQILGQKVEFLVSFYNNEISEKSEIFDDQFSVERPDGSNFTLKIRSTKLEDSAMYFCASKDSASNEKLFFGSGTQLSVL.

DNA of the CDR3: TGTGCCTGGAGCGCCGAAACCGACAGGGCGAGGGCTTTCTTT. Translated: CAWSAETDRARAFF. The chain uses TRBV30 and TRBJ1-1; 7 positions agree with TRBD1. CDR3 length: 14 amino acids. V gave up 3 bases and J gave up 11 bases; unmatched junction bases: 15. Germline V gene sequence: CDR1 GTSNPN, CDR2 SVGIG (reference sequence). The entire variable domain, with the rest obtained from reference TRBV30 and TRBJ1-1, is as follows: SQTIHQWPATLVQPVGSPLSLECTVEGTSNPNLYWYRQAAGRGLQLLFYSVGIGQISSEVPQNLSASRPQDRQFILSSKKLLLSDSGFYLCAWSAETDRARAFFGQGTRLTVV.

This sequence joins TRBV7-6 and TRBJ2-1, with 8 bases lining up with TRBD1. Per germline, CDR1 SGHVS and CDR2 FNYEAQ. This CDR3 comprises 15 residues. J was trimmed by 8 bases and V by 0 bases; bases with no gene match: 6. The DNA of the CDR3 is TGTGCCAGCAGCTTAGCTGGCAGGGGGCGCGATGAGCAGTTCTTC. Its protein is CASSLAGRGRDEQFF.

This sequence joins TRBV6-5 and TRBJ1-4; D is unclear. Per the germline V gene, CDR1 is MNHEY and CDR2 is SVGAGI. The V end lost 4 bases, the J end lost 7 bases, and 13 bases lay between the germline ends. The CDR3 runs 14 residues. The CDR3 nucleotides are TGTGCCAGCAGTTCACCCGGTAACGGTGAAAAACTGTTTTTT. Translation gives CASSSPGNGEKLFF.

V and J are TRBV12-3 or TRBV12-4 and TRBJ2-7; 7 nucleotides agree with TRBD2. CDR3 length equals 12 residues. V lost 6 bases to trimming and J lost 1 base; unmatched junction nucleotides: 0. For the CDR3, the DNA is TGTGCCAGCAGGCGGGAGTCCTACGAGCAGTACTTC. Encoded protein: CASRRESYEQYF.

The chain couples TRBV6-5 to TRBJ2-2, with a weak D call TRBD2 (6 bases). V was cut by 7 bases and J by 4 bases, with 13 bases left in between. Germline V CDR1 and CDR2: MNHEY, SVGAGI. This CDR3 contains 14 residues. This chain's CDR3 is CASTSVFGTGELFF. CDR3 DNA: TGTGCCAGCACTAGCGTATTCGGCACCGGGGAGCTGTTTTTT.

This clone was observed once. The V and J genes are TRBV5-8 and TRBJ2-2, with D tentatively TRBD2 (6 bases). V was trimmed by 4 bases and J by 4 bases, leaving 17 bases between them. This CDR3 comprises 16 residues. The germline CDR1 and CDR2 sequences are SGHTS and YDEGEE. CDR3 coding DNA: TGTGCCAGCAGCAACACTAGCCCAGTTCGCACCGGGGAGCTGTTTTTT. Translation gives CASSNTSPVRTGELFF. The entire variable domain, with the rest obtained from reference TRBV5-8 and TRBJ2-2, is as follows: EAGVTQSPTHLIKTRGQQATLRCSPISGHTSVYWYQQALGLGLQFLLWYDEGEERNRGNFPPRFSGRQFPNYSSELNVNALELEDSALYLCASSNTSPVRTGELFFGEGSRLTVL.

V and J are TRBV27 and TRBJ2-3, with TRBD1 matching 10 bases. J was trimmed by 4 bases and V by 6 bases; bases with no gene match: 1. This CDR3 is built from 13 residues. Looked up from germline, CDR1 is MNHEY and CDR2 is SMNVEV (reference sequence). The CDR3 loop reads CASRTGGADTQYF. In DNA, the CDR3 is TGTGCCAGCAGGACAGGGGGCGCAGATACGCAGTATTTT.

V usage is TRBV5-1 and J usage is TRBJ2-7; no definite D call. Deletions cut 4 bases from V and 3 bases from J, with 14 bases between. There are 14 residues in the CDR3. Looked up from germline, CDR1 is SGHRS and CDR2 is YFSETQ. The chain's CDR3 is CASSPAGSLYEQYF. CDR3 nucleotides: TGCGCCAGCAGCCCAGCAGGCAGCCTCTACGAGCAGTACTTC. The variable domain in full, with the rest retrieved from reference TRBV5-1 and TRBJ2-7, is KAGVTQTPRYLIKTRGQQVTLSCSPISGHRSVSWYQQTPGQGLQFLFEYFSETQRNKGNFPGRFSGRQFSNSRSEMNVSTLELGDSALYLCASSPAGSLYEQYFGPGTRLTVT.

The V and J genes are TRBV19 and TRBJ2-7; 10 bases align to TRBD1. The CDR3 runs to 20 residues. The V segment lost 1 base and the J segment 0 bases; nucleotides outside the gene matches: 15. Germline values: CDR1 LNHDA, CDR2 SQIVND (reference sequence). The CDR3 loop reads CASSIASGGQGPSSSYEQYF. The CDR3 nucleotides read TGTGCCAGTAGTATAGCCTCGGGGGGACAGGGGCCTTCAAGCTCCTACGAGCAGTACTTC. Full variable domain (outside the CDR3, taken from reference TRBV19 and TRBJ2-7): DGGITQSPKYLFRKEGQNVTLSCEQNLNHDAMYWYRQDPGQGLRLIYYSQIVNDFQKGDIAEGYSVSREKKESFPLTVTSAQKNPTAFYLCASSIASGGQGPSSSYEQYFGPGTRLTVT.

The V call is TRBV6-5, the J call TRBJ1-1; no clear D. Germline V gene lookup returns CDR1 MNHEY and CDR2 SVGAGI. Trimming took off 5 bases at V and 4 bases at J, with 14 bases between the two ends. This CDR3 region has 14 residues. The CDR3 DNA reads as TGTGCCAGCAGTATACAGACACCCCTCACTGAAGCTTTCTTT. Translating gives CASSIQTPLTEAFF.

The chain links TRBV5-1 to TRBJ1-3; D is undetermined. V was cut by 6 bases and J by 1 base, with 11 bases left in between. The length of the CDR3 is 14 residues. CDR1 and CDR2 (germline): SGHRS, YFSETQ. As DNA, the CDR3 is TGCGCCAGCACTCCCCAGGTTTCTGGAAACACCATATATTTT. Translation gives CASTPQVSGNTIYF. Supplemented by reference TRBV5-1 and TRBJ1-3, the full variable domain reads KAGVTQTPRYLIKTRGQQVTLSCSPISGHRSVSWYQQTPGQGLQFLFEYFSETQRNKGNFPGRFSGRQFSNSRSEMNVSTLELGDSALYLCASTPQVSGNTIYFGEGSWLTVV.

The rearrangement joins TRBV7-6 to TRBJ2-5; 10 nucleotides align to TRBD1. CDR1 and CDR2 (germline): SGHVS, FNYEAQ. This CDR3 is built from 16 residues. After removal of 1 base from V and 4 bases from J, the junction contained 6 bases not matched to a gene. The CDR3 nucleotides read TGTGCCAGCAGCTTAGGGGGGACAGGGGACGGAGAGACCCAGTACTTC. Translated, it gives CASSLGGTGDGETQYF.

The V and J genes are TRBV6-1 and TRBJ1-6; no clear D gene. The CDR3 is 13 amino acids. The germline gives CDR1 MNHNS, CDR2 SASEGT. Between the trimmed V and J ends, which lost 2 bases and 9 bases, there was a span of 8 bases. CDR3 in DNA: TGTGCCAGCAGTGAAATTGGGAGTTCACCCCTCCACTTT. It yields the protein CASSEIGSSPLHF.

This chain connects TRBV4-1 to TRBJ1-3; possibly TRBD1 for D (5 bases). Germline V gene data show CDR1 as MGHRA and CDR2 as YSYEKL. V lost 0 bases and J lost 2, with 17 bases in between. The CDR3 runs 18 residues. Here the CDR3 reads CASSQDGTGLGPGNTIYF. Written as DNA, the CDR3 is TGCGCCAGCAGCCAAGATGGAACAGGATTGGGGCCTGGAAACACCATATATTTT.

The V call is TRBV5-6, the J call TRBJ1-2; TRBD1 might be the D (5 bases). Per the germline V gene, CDR1 is SGHDT and CDR2 is YYEEEE. Trimming left V 5 bases short and J 4 bases short, with 18 bases between. The CDR3 has 15 amino acids. The CDR3 loop is CASRPLLAGGYGYTF. The CDR3 bases are TGTGCCAGCAGGCCCCTACTAGCGGGGGGCTATGGCTACACCTTC. Full variable domain (missing parts from reference TRBV5-6 and TRBJ1-2): DAGVTQSPTHLIKTRGQQVTLRCSPKSGHDTVSWYQQALGQGPQFIFQYYEEEERQRGNFPDRFSGHQFPNYSSELNVNALLLGDSALYLCASRPLLAGGYGYTFGSGTRLTVV.

The V gene is TRBV5-1, the J gene TRBJ1-3; D is possibly TRBD1 (5 bases). CDR1 is SGHRS and CDR2 is YFSETQ in the germline V gene. This CDR3 is built from 16 residues. V was cut by 0 bases and J by 0 bases, with 10 bases left in between. The CDR3 sequence: CASSLGQQSSGNTIYF. The DNA of the CDR3 is TGCGCCAGCAGCTTGGGACAGCAGAGCTCTGGAAACACCATATATTTT.

The chain uses TRBV10-3 and TRBJ1-2, with D perhaps matching TRBD1 (6 bases). The CDR3 consists of 17 residues. Germline assignment: CDR1 ENHRY and CDR2 SYGVKD. V lost 3 bases, J lost 5 bases, and 22 bases lay in between. The CDR3 spells CAISEWGSDRGNYGYTF. The CDR3 coding sequence is TGTGCCATCAGTGAATGGGGTTCGGACAGAGGGAATTATGGCTACACCTTC.

The chain uses TRBV30 and TRBJ1-1; D gene ambiguous. The germline V gene encodes CDR1 GTSNPN and CDR2 SVGIG (reference sequence). Trimming shortened V by 4 bases and J by 5 bases, and 17 bases separated the two germline ends. This CDR3 spans 14 amino acids. CDR3 sequence (DNA): TGTGCCTGGAACCGGGAACCTATCAAGACTGAAGCTTTCTTT. Translated: CAWNREPIKTEAFF.